This TCR beta chain was captured by sequencing in a study of cytomegalovirus exposure and HLA in healthy donors. In germline, CDR1 is SGHNT, CDR2 YYREEE (reference sequence). The CDR3 runs 14 residues. V shed 4 bases and J shed 9 bases, with 18 bases lying between them. Both 60 Vbeta primers and 13 Jbeta primers went into the PCR. TCRdb's table, derived via immunoSEQ multiplex PCR, lists solely in-frame clones and lacks some. The table includes about 150,000 clones, approximately 80% detected once. This TCR was sampled from a woman between 40 and 50 years old in good health and CMV-seronegative. V usage is TRBV5-4 and J usage is TRBJ2-3; TRBD1 might be the D (5 bases). The sequencing sample was made of PBMCs. The CDR3 spells CASSASTARGTQYF. CDR3 nucleotide sequence: TGTGCCAGCAGCGCATCCACTGCTAGGGGCACGCAGTATTTT.